These T cell receptor beta chains were read from a single sample in a study of T cell clones after liver transplantation. The table came from immunoSEQ multiplex PCR; TCRdb's copy has only in-frame clones and leaves some out. The sample records 51,000 or so clones, about 86% being singletons. The sample in question was CD8+ T cells from blood, obtained 12 months after liver transplant. The receptors come from a human patient who received a liver transplant. The graft donor may have given rise to some T cells. Both conserved end residues are part of each CDR3. Fields, in order: J gene, V gene, clone size, D gene, CDR3 DNA, CDR3 protein. A D gene is named only where the DNA matches it firmly. Clone size appears in some rows only: once, few, many, or a class for an expanded clone.

TRBJ1-1	TRBV7-9	-	-	TGTGCCAGCAGCTTAGGGGACCCAGTTTGGAACACTGAAGCTTTCTTT	CASSLGDPVWNTEAFF
TRBJ2-2	TRBV9	-	TRBD1	TGTGCCAGCAGCCCCCGGACAGGGGGCACCGGGGAGCTGTTTTTT	CASSPRTGGTGELFF
TRBJ1-1	TRBV5-5	-	TRBD1	TGTGCCAGCGCGACAGGGGGCACTGAAGCTTTCTTT	CASATGGTEAFF
TRBJ1-2	TRBV29-1	-	-	TGCAGCGTCGTTCTCTCTGATGGCTACACCTTC	CSVVLSDGYTF
TRBJ1-2	TRBV7-9	-	TRBD1	TGTGCCAGCAGCTATGGGACAGCTAACTATGGCTACACCTTC	CASSYGTANYGYTF
TRBJ2-1	TRBV19	-	-	TGTGCCAGTTCTGGACAGGGAGGGAATGAGCAGTTCTTC	CASSGQGGNEQFF
TRBJ1-2	TRBV9	few	TRBD1	TGTGCCAGCAGCACCACAGGGGGAATATGGGGCTACACCTTC	CASSTTGGIWGYTF
TRBJ2-2	TRBV9	-	-	TGTGCCAGCAGTCTAGTACTAACCGGGGAGCTGTTTTTT	CASSLVLTGELFF
TRBJ2-3	TRBV14	once	TRBD2	TGTGCCAGCAGCCCGGGGACTAGCGGGGGCACAGATACGCAGTATTTT	CASSPGTSGGTDTQYF
TRBJ1-2	TRBV5-4	medium-sized	-	TGTGCCAGCATGGGGTTGCGCGGCTACACCTTC	CASMGLRGYTF
TRBJ2-1	TRBV7-9	-	-	TGTGCCAGCAGCCCCCCTCGTGATAGCGGAGTTTCCTACAATGAGCAGTTCTTC	CASSPPRDSGVSYNEQFF
TRBJ2-7	TRBV6-1	few	-	TGTGCCAGCTATACAGGGTCCAACGAGCAGTACTTC	CASYTGSNEQYF
TRBJ2-1	TRBV27	-	TRBD1	TGTGCCAGCAGTTACGACAGGGGTTCCTACAATGAGCAGTTCTTC	CASSYDRGSYNEQFF
TRBJ2-7	TRBV7-9	once	-	TGTGCCAGCAGCTTCTCCACCTACGAGCAGTACTTC	CASSFSTYEQYF
TRBJ2-3	TRBV15	-	-	TGTGCCACCAGCAGATCCGTCGGGCGGCGGACAGATACGCAGTATTTT	CATSRSVGRRTDTQYF
TRBJ1-1	TRBV6-5	-	-	TGTGCCAGCAGCCGTCAGGGAAGTCGAACTGAAGCTTTCTTT	CASSRQGSRTEAFF
TRBJ2-7	TRBV25-1	-	-	TGTGCCAGCACCAACATGGCGACGGATTACGAGCAGTACTTC	CASTNMATDYEQYF
TRBJ2-7	TRBV9	-	TRBD2	TGTGCCAGCAGCTCAGGGCGGGGGTACTACGAGCAGTACTTC	CASSSGRGYYEQYF
TRBJ2-7	TRBV19	-	TRBD2	TGTGCCAGTAGTATTACTAGCGGGAGCCCCGAGCAGTACTTC	CASSITSGSPEQYF
TRBJ2-2	TRBV11-2	-	-	TGTGCCAGCAGCTTTTTCAGGGAGGGGGCGAGAACCGGGGAGCTGTTTTTT	CASSFFREGARTGELFF
TRBJ2-7	TRBV19	-	-	TGTGCCAGTAGTATAGATACCGCCTACGAGCAGTACTTC	CASSIDTAYEQYF
TRBJ2-7	TRBV7-9	few	-	TGTGCCAGCGGGTCTACGGTTTTAGCTGGGGGGTCGTCCTACGAGCAGTACTTC	CASGSTVLAGGSSYEQYF
TRBJ2-2	TRBV28	few	-	TGTGCCAGCAGTTTTCTCGGACGGGCCGAGGGGGAGCTGTTTTTT	CASSFLGRAEGELFF
TRBJ2-4	TRBV2	-	TRBD2	TGTGCCAGCAGTGAAATTGGATGGACTAGTCTCCAAAACATTCAGTACTTC	CASSEIGWTSLQNIQYF
TRBJ2-7	TRBV5-1	once	-	TGCGCCAGCAGCTTGGCCGTAAGGGCGCGAGAGCAGTACTTC	CASSLAVRAREQYF
TRBJ2-7	TRBV4-1	-	TRBD2	TGCGCCAGCAGCTCTAGCGGGGCTACCTACGAGCAGTACTTC	CASSSSGATYEQYF
TRBJ2-1	TRBV4-3	-	-	TGCGCCAGCAGCCAGCGGACACCCTACAATGAGCAGTTCTTC	CASSQRTPYNEQFF
TRBJ2-1	TRBV4-1	-	-	TGCGCCAGCAGCCATTCTACATCAGCCTTCGACCAGTTCTTC	CASSHSTSAFDQFF
TRBJ2-1	TRBV19	-	-	TGTGCCAGTAGCCCTTCCGCCGGCCCTTCGCCCAATGAGCAGTTCTTC	CASSPSAGPSPNEQFF
TRBJ2-7	TRBV9	-	-	TGTGCCAGCAGCGAGGGATTACAGACATACGAGCAGTACTTC	CASSEGLQTYEQYF
TRBJ1-2	TRBV15	-	-	TGTGCCACCAGCCCTCGGGATGTGAACGGCTACACCTTC	CATSPRDVNGYTF
TRBJ2-7	TRBV28	-	-	TGTGCCAGCAGTTTCGGGACCAGGCAGTACTTC	CASSFGTRQYF
TRBJ2-7	TRBV19	-	-	TGTGCCAGTAGACTTAGCGGAAACTCCTACGAGCAGTACTTC	CASRLSGNSYEQYF
TRBJ2-7	TRBV19	-	-	TGTGCCAGTAGTGGATGGGAAGACTGGAACGAGCAGTACTTC	CASSGWEDWNEQYF
TRBJ1-1	TRBV27	-	-	TGTGCCAGCAGTTTATCAGGGGGAGCCGGGGTCTTGGCTTTCTTT	CASSLSGGAGVLAFF
TRBJ1-1	TRBV7-3	-	-	TGTGCCGGCAGCTCCCTTGGGAGTGAAGCTTTCTTT	CAGSSLGSEAFF
TRBJ2-7	TRBV9	-	-	TGTGCCAGGAATTGTCCGGACAAGCAGTCCGAGCAGTACTTC	CARNCPDKQSEQYF
TRBJ2-1	TRBV11-1	-	TRBD2	TGTGCCAGCAGCCATAGCGGGATGGACAATGAGCAGTTCTTC	CASSHSGMDNEQFF
TRBJ1-2	TRBV19	-	TRBD1	TGTGCCAGTAGTATTTTCTACAGGGGAAGCCATGGCTACACCTTC	CASSIFYRGSHGYTF
TRBJ2-3	TRBV9	-	TRBD2	TGTGCCAGCAGCCTAGGACTAGCGGGAAAACCTGACTACACAGATACGCAGTATTTT	CASSLGLAGKPDYTDTQYF
TRBJ2-5	TRBV4-3	-	TRBD2	TGCGCCAGCAGCCAATTCACTAGCGGACTCCAAGAGACCCAGTACTTC	CASSQFTSGLQETQYF
TRBJ1-2	TRBV9	-	TRBD1	TGTGCCAGCAGCTCCGGGACAGCCGAGAGCTACACCTTC	CASSSGTAESYTF
TRBJ2-1	TRBV2	-	-	TGTGCCAGCAGTCCAGGAAGGACAGACTCGACCTACAATGAGCAGTTCTTC	CASSPGRTDSTYNEQFF
TRBJ2-2	TRBV10-1	few	-	TGCGCCAGCAGTGAGTCGCCCGGGGAGCTGTTTTTT	CASSESPGELFF
TRBJ1-1	TRBV5-1	-	TRBD1	TGCGCCAGCAGCTGGGGGACAGCGTACACTGAAGCTTTCTTT	CASSWGTAYTEAFF
TRBJ2-1	TRBV4-1	-	TRBD2	TGCGCCAGCAGCCCTCTCGCGGGAGGGGTTTACAATGAGCAGTTCTTC	CASSPLAGGVYNEQFF
TRBJ2-1	TRBV4-1	-	-	TGCGCCAGCAGCCAAGATGGACGAGGAAGGCAGTTCTTC	CASSQDGRGRQFF
TRBJ2-3	TRBV7-9	medium-sized	-	TGTGCCAGCAGCTTACAGGACAACACAGATACGCAGTATTTT	CASSLQDNTDTQYF
TRBJ1-1	TRBV30	medium-sized	-	TGTGCCTGGGCTCGGGACACCGGCACTGAAGCTTTCTTT	CAWARDTGTEAFF
TRBJ2-1	TRBV9	-	TRBD1	TGTGCCAGCAGCGTAGTCGGGACAGTCTCCTACAATGAGCAGTTCTTC	CASSVVGTVSYNEQFF